The 4 T cell receptor beta chains listed next were all sequenced from one sample in a study of OX40 agonist ivuxolimab in advanced cancers. The library was obtained by the immunoSEQ multiplex PCR assay. TCRdb took this table from immuneACCESS and kept in-frame rearrangements with V and J called. Such tables lack part of the clones; where checked against another copy, unresolved V genes explain under half of the gap, and the rest is unexplained. Here the sample has 53,000 or so clones; around 82% occur a single time. 2% to 2.5% of the sample belongs to the ten largest clones. The material was CD4+ or CD8+ T cells sorted from blood, obtained in a trial of the OX40 agonist ivuxolimab. The receptors were sampled from an adult with an advanced solid tumor such as melanoma, head and neck, liver or kidney cancer.

This clone was detected only a few times. The CDR3 spells CASSLAGAPNEQFF. The DNA for the CDR3 is TGTGCCAGCAGCTTAGCGGGAGCTCCCAATGAGCAGTTCTTC. V is TRBV7-2 and J is TRBJ2-1; maybe TRBD2 (5 bases). This CDR3 region has 14 residues. From germline, CDR1 is SGHTA and CDR2 FQGNSA. The germline V and J ends were trimmed by 0 bases and 6 bases, with 9 bases remaining between them.

The V call is TRBV7-3, the J call TRBJ2-3; 14 bases line up with TRBD2. CDR3 size: 15 residues. J gave up 4 bases and V 6 bases, and 3 bases lay outside the gene matches. The germline V gene has CDR1 SGHTA and CDR2 FQGTGA. Here the CDR3 reads CASSPGLAGADTQYF. For the CDR3, the DNA is TGTGCCAGCAGTCCGGGACTAGCGGGAGCAGATACGCAGTATTTT.

A single count supports this clone. J is TRBJ2-1 and V is TRBV5-1; weak D call: TRBD2 (5 bases). The CDR3 covers 16 residues. V was trimmed by 2 bases and J by 0 bases, leaving 12 bases between them. Germline V gene sequence: CDR1 SGHRS, CDR2 YFSETQ. The CDR3 sequence: CASSLWGESSYNEQFF. In nucleotides, the CDR3 is TGCGCCAGCAGCTTATGGGGAGAGAGCTCCTACAATGAGCAGTTCTTC.

The J gene is TRBJ2-5, the V gene TRBV7-2; D may match TRBD1 or TRBD2 (5 bases each). Germline values: CDR1 SGHTA, CDR2 FQGNSA. Trimming left V 1 base short and J 4 bases short, with 10 bases between. The length of the CDR3 is 14 residues. CDR3 bases: TGTGCCAGCAGCTTAGATCAGGGACGAGAGACCCAGTACTTC. This translates into CASSLDQGRETQYF. Full variable domain (rest looked up from reference TRBV7-2 and TRBJ2-5): GAGVSQSPSNKVTEKGKDVELRCDPISGHTALYWYRQSLGQGLEFLIYFQGNSAPDKSGLPSDRFSAERTGGSVSTLTIQRTQQEDSAVYLCASSLDQGRETQYFGPGTRLLVL.